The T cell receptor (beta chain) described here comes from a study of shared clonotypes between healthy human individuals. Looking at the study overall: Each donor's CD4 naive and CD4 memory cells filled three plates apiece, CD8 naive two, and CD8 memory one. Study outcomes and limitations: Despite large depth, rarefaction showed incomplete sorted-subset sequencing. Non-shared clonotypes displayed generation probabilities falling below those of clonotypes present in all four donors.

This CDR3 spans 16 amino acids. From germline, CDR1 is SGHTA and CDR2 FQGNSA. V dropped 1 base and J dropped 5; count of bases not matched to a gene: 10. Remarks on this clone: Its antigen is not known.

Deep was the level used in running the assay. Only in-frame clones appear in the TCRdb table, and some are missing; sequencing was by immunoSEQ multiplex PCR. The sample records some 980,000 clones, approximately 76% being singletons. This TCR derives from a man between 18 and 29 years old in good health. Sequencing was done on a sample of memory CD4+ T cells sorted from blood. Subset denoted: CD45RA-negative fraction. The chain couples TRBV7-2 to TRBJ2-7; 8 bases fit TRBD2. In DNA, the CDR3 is TGTGCCAGCAGCTTAGGCTTCGGGAGGGCCTTAAACGAGCAGTACTTC. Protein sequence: CASSLGFGRALNEQYF.